The 27 T cell receptor beta chains presented below share a single source sample, sequenced in a study of CD8+ T cells in alopecia areata. Treatment specified: oral pan-JAK inhibitor, 5-10 mg twice daily. cDNA reverse transcribed from extracted RNA served as the sequencing template. TCRdb's copy holds only in-frame clones and misses some; the assay was immunoSEQ multiplex PCR. The sample yields fewer than 100,000 clones, about 71% seen once. The sequences come from CD8+ T cells sorted from blood, collected at approximately week 42, from a patient treated with tofacitinib. These receptors all come from a human donor with alopecia areata.

V gene TRBV30 combines with J gene TRBJ2-6; D is unclear. Trimming took off 6 bases at V and 0 bases at J, with 9 bases between the two ends. CDR1 is GTSNPN and CDR2 is SVGIG in the germline V gene (reference sequence). The CDR3 has 14 amino acids. This CDR3 is CACEVGSGANVLTF. The CDR3 DNA is TGTGCCTGCGAAGTAGGCTCTGGGGCCAACGTCCTGACTTTC. Using reference TRBV30 and TRBJ2-6 for the parts outside the CDR3, the full variable domain is SQTIHQWPATLVQPVGSPLSLECTVEGTSNPNLYWYRQAAGRGLQLLFYSVGIGQISSEVPQNLSASRPQDRQFILSSKKLLLSDSGFYLCACEVGSGANVLTFGAGSRLTVL.

The gene calls are TRBV2 and TRBJ2-1, with D maybe TRBD2 (6 bases). Trimming cost V 1 base and J 5 bases, with 9 bases left between them. The germline V gene encodes CDR1 SNHLY and CDR2 FYNNEI. The CDR3 is 14 residues long. CDR3 amino acids: CASSEGTTNNEQFF. The CDR3 bases are TGTGCCAGCAGTGAAGGGACTACCAACAATGAGCAGTTCTTC.

The J gene is TRBJ2-2, the V gene TRBV30; TRBD1 aligns across 9 bases. The CDR3 has 16 residues. The germline V gene has CDR1 GTSNPN and CDR2 SVGIG (reference sequence). Germline trimming cut 2 bases from V and 4 bases from J; bases unmatched to any gene: 8. The CDR3 loop reads CAWSTGGTEPTGELFF. The CDR3 DNA reads as TGTGCCTGGAGTACAGGGGGCACTGAGCCCACCGGGGAGCTGTTTTTT.

V gene TRBV11-2 combines with J gene TRBJ2-2, with 10 nucleotides matching TRBD1. V lost 6 bases and J lost 1; bases outside the gene matches: 5. The germline V gene encodes CDR1 SGHAT and CDR2 FQNNGV. The CDR3 covers 16 residues. CDR3 loop: CASSSGQGWNTGELFF. In DNA form, the CDR3 reads TGTGCCAGCAGTTCGGGACAGGGGTGGAACACCGGGGAGCTGTTTTTT.

The chain combines TRBV7-2 with TRBJ2-3; 14 nucleotides match TRBD2. CDR1 SGHTA and CDR2 FQGNSA come from the germline V gene. J was trimmed by 6 bases and V by 2 bases; bases with no gene match: 4. CDR3 length: 16 amino acids. CDR3 sequence reads: CASSLSTSGGADTQYF. The CDR3 nucleotides are TGTGCCAGCAGCTTATCGACTAGCGGGGGGGCGGATACGCAGTATTTT.

The V call is TRBV29-1, the J call TRBJ2-5, with D tentatively TRBD1 (5 bases). The CDR3 runs to 13 residues. Trimming cost V 0 bases and J 4 bases, with 9 bases left between them. From germline, CDR1 is SQVTM and CDR2 ANQGSEA. The CDR3 protein is CSVEEGAPETQYF. CDR3 bases: TGCAGCGTTGAAGAAGGGGCGCCAGAGACCCAGTACTTC. Supplemented by reference TRBV29-1 and TRBJ2-5, the full variable domain reads SAVISQKPSRDICQRGTSLTIQCQVDSQVTMMFWYRQQPGQSLTLIATANQGSEATYESGFVIDKFPISRPNLTFSTLTVSNMSPEDSSIYLCSVEEGAPETQYFGPGTRLLVL.

The CDR3 sequence is CASSYSRDEQYF. In DNA, the CDR3 is TGTGCCAGCAGTTACAGCAGGGACGAGCAGTACTTC. V and J are TRBV6-6 and TRBJ2-7, with D tentatively TRBD1 (5 bases). CDR3 length: 12 amino acids. Deletions cut 2 bases from V and 5 bases from J, with 7 bases between. CDR1 MNHNY and CDR2 SVGAGI come from the germline V gene (reference sequence).

This sequence joins TRBV6-1 and TRBJ2-7, with D tentatively TRBD2 (6 bases). The CDR3 runs to 15 residues. Germline V lookup: CDR1 MNHNS, CDR2 SASEGT. With 3 bases removed from V and 5 bases from J, the gap between germline ends came to 17 bases. The CDR3 DNA reads TGTGCCAGCAGTGATGAGGAGGGGTTAGTGGACGAGCAGTACTTC. Protein sequence: CASSDEEGLVDEQYF.

Comments on this clone: The sample carries other DNA sequences with the same CDR3. The chain couples TRBV11-2 to TRBJ1-1; tentatively, D is TRBD1 (5 bases). CDR1 is SGHAT and CDR2 is FQNNGV in the germline V gene. The V end lost 1 base, the J end lost 4 bases, and 7 bases lay between the germline ends. The CDR3 runs to 13 residues. The CDR3 sequence is CASSLGGVTEAFF. The CDR3 region has the DNA TGTGCCAGCAGCTTAGGAGGGGTCACTGAAGCTTTCTTT.

The chain uses TRBV28 and TRBJ2-1, with D perhaps TRBD2 (5 bases). From germline, CDR1 is MDHEN and CDR2 SYDVKM. CDR3 size: 15 residues. V was shortened by 6 bases and J by 2 bases, with 14 bases between the two germline ends. The CDR3 DNA sequence: TGTGCCAGCAGCAGCCCCGGGGTCCCCTACAATGAGCAGTTCTTC. Protein sequence: CASSSPGVPYNEQFF.

This clone was seen a single time. This rearrangement joins TRBV7-6 to TRBJ2-5; perhaps TRBD1 as D (6 bases). Between the trimmed V and J ends, which lost 4 bases and 1 base, there was a span of 22 bases. The germline V gene has CDR1 SGHVS and CDR2 FNYEAQ. The length of the CDR3 is 18 residues. CDR3 DNA: TGTGCCAGCAGCTGGGCCCGGGACAATCATCCCTCCCAAGAGACCCAGTACTTC. It yields the protein CASSWARDNHPSQETQYF.

This chain joins TRBV15 and TRBJ2-4, with TRBD1 matching over 9 bases. CDR1 LNHNV and CDR2 YYDKDF come from the germline V gene (reference sequence). The CDR3 is 17 residues long. V lost 1 base and J lost 3; bases outside the gene matches: 7. Written as DNA, the CDR3 is TGTGCCACCAGCAGAGCCCTCACAGGGGGCGTCAAAAACATTCAGTACTTC. It codes for CATSRALTGGVKNIQYF.

This chain uses TRBV7-8 with TRBJ2-1; 9 bases map to TRBD2. The CDR3 is 21 residues long. V was pared by 5 bases and J by 2 bases, with 22 bases of the junction left unmatched. Per germline, CDR1 SGHVS and CDR2 FQNEAQ. The CDR3 loop is CASSLRRPLAGGPLPYNEQFF. The CDR3 DNA reads as TGTGCCAGCAGCCTCCGACGTCCTCTGGCGGGGGGGCCTCTCCCCTACAATGAGCAGTTCTTC.

In its sample, this clone was seen once. This chain uses TRBV15 with TRBJ1-2, with D perhaps matching TRBD1 (5 bases). The V gene's germline CDR1 is LNHNV and CDR2 YYDKDF (reference sequence). The V gene lost 3 bases and the J gene lost 4 bases, with 15 bases spanning the gap. CDR3 length: 15 residues. The CDR3 region is CATSSVGGRLYGYTF. CDR3 DNA sequence: TGTGCCACCAGCAGTGTGGGGGGTAGGCTCTATGGCTACACCTTC. Complete variable domain (other parts from reference TRBV15 and TRBJ1-2): DAMVIQNPRYQVTQFGKPVTLSCSQTLNHNVMYWYQQKSSQAPKLLFHYYDKDFNNEADTPDNFQSRRPNTSFCFLDIRSPGLGDTAMYLCATSSVGGRLYGYTFGSGTRLTVV.

V and J are TRBV30 and TRBJ2-7, with D possibly being TRBD1 (6 bases). The CDR3 has 13 residues. Deletions cut 1 base from V and 8 bases from J, with 15 bases between. The germline V gene has CDR1 GTSNPN and CDR2 SVGIG (reference sequence). This chain's CDR3 is CAWSEGVEGQQYF. In DNA, the CDR3 is TGTGCCTGGAGTGAGGGGGTTGAGGGGCAGCAGTACTTC.

This clone appeared a few times. The chain couples TRBV29-1 to TRBJ1-2; D gene ambiguous. This CDR3 contains 13 residues. V gave up 5 bases and J gave up 8 bases, with 18 bases separating them. Germline loops: CDR1 SQVTM, CDR2 ANQGSEA. The CDR3 DNA is TGCAGCGTTCCCCCAGAGGGAGGCGAGGGCTACACCTTC. This encodes CSVPPEGGEGYTF.

In this sample, this clone turned up a few times. The chain employs TRBV11-2 and TRBJ2-3; D is perhaps TRBD1 (5 bases). CDR1 is SGHAT and CDR2 is FQNNGV in the germline V gene. The CDR3 totals 15 residues. V lost 2 bases and J lost 0, with 9 bases in between. For the CDR3, the DNA is TGTGCCAGCAGCTTAAAGGGGCTTAGCACAGATACGCAGTATTTT. The encoded protein is CASSLKGLSTDTQYF.

As regards this clone: The same CDR3 is also encoded by other DNA sequences in this sample. The J gene is TRBJ1-1, the V gene TRBV29-1; 9 bases agree with TRBD1. Germline values: CDR1 SQVTM, CDR2 ANQGSEA. This CDR3 is built from 12 residues. The J segment lost 5 bases and the V segment lost 6 bases, leaving 4 bases of the junction unmatched. In DNA form, the CDR3 reads TGCAGCGTCCCGGGACAGGGAACTGAAGCTTTCTTT. As protein: CSVPGQGTEAFF.

This clone was counted only a few times. The chain carries TRBV2 and TRBJ2-7; D gene ambiguous. V gave up 1 base and J gave up 0 bases, with 7 bases separating them. In germline, CDR1 is SNHLY, CDR2 FYNNEI. There are 14 residues in the CDR3. The CDR3 DNA is TGTGCCAGCAGTGAAGGGGCAGACTCCTACGAGCAGTACTTC. It translates to CASSEGADSYEQYF.

The J gene is TRBJ2-1, the V gene TRBV15; the D gene is possibly TRBD2 (6 bases). The V and J ends lost 5 bases and 9 bases respectively, with 23 bases between them. This CDR3 comprises 16 residues. The germline V gene has CDR1 LNHNV and CDR2 YYDKDF (reference sequence). The CDR3: CATSDQPGLRDGEQFF. CDR3 coding DNA: TGTGCCACCAGCGACCAACCGGGACTTAGAGATGGTGAGCAGTTCTTC.

This clone showed up just once. The J gene is TRBJ1-1, the V gene TRBV5-1, with no clear D. Deletions cut 4 bases from V and 0 bases from J, with 13 bases between. The CDR3 contains 15 residues. Germline CDR1 is SGHRS and CDR2 is YFSETQ. For the CDR3, the DNA is TGCGCCAGCAGCCACAGCTTGGGCATGAACACTGAAGCTTTCTTT. Residues: CASSHSLGMNTEAFF.

This chain connects TRBV19 to TRBJ1-1; tentative D call: TRBD1 (6 bases). Trimming stripped 3 bases from V and 5 bases from J, with 13 bases between. CDR3 length: 14 residues. Germline CDR1 and CDR2: LNHDA and SQIVND (reference sequence). For the CDR3, the DNA is TGTGCCAGTAGTATGACACAGGGTACGACTGAAGCTTTCTTT. As protein: CASSMTQGTTEAFF.

The gene calls are TRBV30 and TRBJ1-2; a possible D gene is TRBD1 (6 bases). Germline V gene sequence: CDR1 GTSNPN, CDR2 SVGIG (reference sequence). Trimming left V 7 bases short and J 8 bases short, with 17 bases between. The CDR3 totals 12 residues. The CDR3 DNA follows: TGTGCCTTCAACCCAAGGGGGGAGGGCTACACCTTC. It codes for CAFNPRGEGYTF.

V and J are TRBV5-6 and TRBJ2-7; D unresolved. Looked up from germline, CDR1 is SGHDT and CDR2 is YYEEEE. The ends were cut back, 1 base at V and 7 bases at J, with 6 bases in the middle. The CDR3 is 11 amino acids. CDR3 in DNA: TGTGCCAGCAGCTTGTCTGGGGAGCAGTACTTC. It yields the protein CASSLSGEQYF.

This clone was counted between two and nine times. The chain combines TRBV7-8 with TRBJ2-3; 9 bases match TRBD2. This CDR3 contains 16 residues. Per the germline V gene, CDR1 is SGHVS and CDR2 is FQNEAQ. V trimming: 2 bases; J trimming: 6 bases; junction bases outside the gene matches: 9. This CDR3 is CASSLLGGGAYDTQYF. CDR3 in DNA: TGTGCCAGCAGCTTACTCGGCGGGGGGGCATACGATACGCAGTATTTT.

J is TRBJ1-1 and V is TRBV30; TRBD1 matches at 8 bases. Trimming at V came to 3 bases and at J to 1 base, leaving 4 bases not matched to a gene. Germline V CDR1 and CDR2: GTSNPN, SVGIG (reference sequence). The length of the CDR3 is 14 residues. The CDR3 nucleotides are TGTGCCTGGAGCCAAGGACAGGGGAACACTGAAGCTTTCTTT. Its protein product is CAWSQGQGNTEAFF.

The genes are TRBV10-3 and TRBJ2-3; the match to TRBD2 covers 8 bases. The trim removed 5 bases at V and 1 base at J, leaving 2 bases unmatched. The CDR3 length is 14 residues. Germline CDR1 is ENHRY and CDR2 is SYGVKD. The CDR3 DNA reads TGTGCCATCAGTCCGGGACTAGGCACAGATACGCAGTATTTT. This encodes CAISPGLGTDTQYF.